These 22 T cell receptor beta chains were all obtained from the same sample, sequenced in a study of T cells in Graves' hyperthyroidism and ophthalmopathy (dated by TCRdb to between 2018 and 2020). Library preparation was by multiplex PCR. Sequencing was performed on an Illumina HiSeq 2000. TCR beta CDR3 regions were amplified from RNA transcripts. The first round of RT-PCR for the TCR CDR3 was performed with the HTBI primer set and the Qiagen OneStep RT-PCR kit. In-frame beta chains were kept once TCRdb had trimmed the public reads at Q25 with fastp and called clones with MiXCR. Duplicate CDR3 protein sequences are folded into a single record with the most common DNA and genes. The sample table contains roughly 840,000 distinct CDR3 sequences; only one count was recorded for around 39% of them. The ten largest clones take up 7% to 10% of the sample. The sample consisted of blood. The receptor set was obtained from a man aged 18 to 30 with Graves' hyperthyroidism.

This clonotype appeared many times. This chain uses TRBV10-3 with TRBJ1-1; TRBD1 might be the D (6 bases). Trimming removed 8 bases at V and 0 bases at J, with 10 bases between. The CDR3 consists of 13 residues. CDR1 ENHRY and CDR2 SYGVKD come from the germline V gene. The CDR3 reads CAIQGSMNTEAFF. The CDR3 DNA is TGTGCCATCCAGGGGTCTATGAACACTGAAGCTTTCTTT.

This clonotype was counted at least ten times. The chain joins TRBV7-9 to TRBJ2-7; D might be TRBD1 (5 bases). V lost 3 bases and J 1 base, leaving 7 bases between the germline ends. The CDR3 contains 13 residues. Germline V gene lookup returns CDR1 SEHNR and CDR2 FQNEAQ (reference sequence). The CDR3 is CASSFDSSYEQYF. CDR3 sequence (DNA): TGTGCCAGCAGCTTTGACAGTTCCTACGAGCAGTACTTC.

The V and J genes are TRBV6-5 and TRBJ1-5; D call uncertain. V was trimmed by 10 bases and J by 3 bases, leaving 16 bases between them. The CDR3 sequence is 14 residues long. Germline loops: CDR1 MNHEY, CDR2 SVGAGI. CDR3 amino acids: CATAGRVDNQPQHF. The CDR3 DNA reads TGTGCCACCGCTGGTCGGGTGGACAATCAGCCCCAGCATTTT.

This clonotype came up many times. The V gene is TRBV2, the J gene TRBJ1-4; TRBD1 matches at 8 bases. V dropped 6 bases and J dropped 8; count of bases not matched to a gene: 14. Germline V gives CDR1 SNHLY, CDR2 FYNNEI. This CDR3 comprises 16 residues. In DNA, the CDR3 is TGTGCCAGCAGATATCGCCCGGGACAGGAAAAGGAAAAACTGTTTTTT. This codes for CASRYRPGQEKEKLFF.

The J gene is TRBJ2-7, the V gene TRBV29-1, with D maybe TRBD1 (6 bases). The V gene lost 8 bases and the J gene lost 1 base, with 15 bases spanning the gap. The CDR3 runs to 13 residues. Per the germline V gene, CDR1 is SQVTM and CDR2 is ANQGSEA. The DNA for the CDR3 is TGCAGCTCCCCCGGGACACAATCCTACGAGCAGTACTTC. It yields the protein CSSPGTQSYEQYF.

Worth noting for this clonotype: This may arise from a read error, as a much more abundant clone is one base away. This rearrangement joins TRBV7-8 to TRBJ1-5; D is ambiguous. Matching the DNA end better, TRBJ2-3 makes the J call doubtful. CDR1 is SGHVS and CDR2 is FQNEAQ in the germline V gene. The CDR3 loop spans 14 amino acids. The CDR3 here is CASSLFLGDQPQYF. The CDR3 DNA reads as TGTGCCAGCAGCTTATTTTTGGGCGATCAGCCCCAGTATTTT.

This clonotype was counted between two and nine times. V is TRBV3-1 and J is TRBJ1-6; TRBD1 matches at 7 bases. CDR1 is LGHDT, CDR2 YNNKEL, per germline (reference sequence). V shed 3 bases, J shed 9 bases, and the junction held 5 bases outside the gene matches. The CDR3 is 14 residues long. In DNA, the CDR3 is TGTGCCAGCAGCCACCGACAGGGAAGTTCACCCCTCCACTTT. It translates to CASSHRQGSSPLHF.

This clonotype was found many times. The rearrangement uses TRBV20-1 and TRBJ2-7; D is ambiguous. Germline V lookup: CDR1 DFQATT, CDR2 SNEGSKA (reference sequence). V was pared by 3 bases and J by 6 bases, with 6 bases between. The CDR3 contains 10 residues. CDR3 sequence: CSASKGEQYF. The CDR3 DNA reads TGCAGTGCTAGTAAGGGCGAGCAGTACTTC.

This clonotype occurred many times. The rearrangement links TRBV9 to TRBJ1-2; 7 nucleotides line up with TRBD1. Losses at the gene ends were 6 bases for V and 8 bases for J; bases not matched to a gene: 16. CDR1 and CDR2 (germline): SGDLS, YYNGEE. This CDR3 is built from 15 residues. The CDR3 DNA is TGTGCCAGCACCAAAATGGGACAGTCCACGGGGGGCTACACCTTC. Translation gives CASTKMGQSTGGYTF.

The CDR3, as DNA: TGTGCCAGCAGGCAGAACAGGGGTTCCTACGAGCAGTACTTC. This translates into CASRQNRGSYEQYF. The chain combines TRBV7-2 with TRBJ2-7; 7 nucleotides align to TRBD1. The V segment lost 6 bases and the J segment 1 base; nucleotides outside the gene matches: 6. The CDR3 totals 14 residues. Germline V gene sequence: CDR1 SGHTA, CDR2 FQGNSA.

This clonotype appeared a single time. The V and J genes are TRBV2 and TRBJ1-1; D may be TRBD1 (6 bases). Looked up from germline, CDR1 is SNHLY and CDR2 is FYNNEI. The CDR3 has 13 amino acids. V lost 7 bases to trimming and J lost 4 bases, with 13 bases between them. The CDR3 loop reads CASTRTERTEAFF. The CDR3 region has the DNA TGTGCCAGCACTAGGACAGAACGCACTGAAGCTTTCTTT.

In its sample, this clonotype was seen many times. The CDR3 bases are TGTGCCATCAGTGCGCAGGAGTCCACTGAAGCTTTCTTT. It yields the protein CAISAQESTEAFF. The genes are TRBV10-3 and TRBJ1-1; D is unclear. Germline V lookup: CDR1 ENHRY, CDR2 SYGVKD. V was pared by 4 bases and J by 4 bases, with 10 bases between. The CDR3 covers 13 residues.

This clonotype was recorded many times. V is TRBV15 and J is TRBJ1-4; no reliable D call. The germline V and J ends were trimmed by 10 bases and 5 bases, with 14 bases remaining between them. Germline V gene lookup returns CDR1 LNHNV and CDR2 YYDKDF (reference sequence). The CDR3 is 13 residues long. CDR3 coding DNA: TGTGCCATCTCGGACCGCCTCAATGAAAAACTGTTTTTT. It codes for CAISDRLNEKLFF.

This clonotype has at least ten counts. This chain joins TRBV25-1 and TRBJ1-5, with D unresolved. This CDR3 is 15 amino acids long. Per the germline V gene, CDR1 is MGHDK and CDR2 is SYGVNS. Trimming removed 5 bases at V and 0 bases at J, with 11 bases between. The CDR3 DNA is TGTGCCAGCAGTACCGGTGAGAATAGCAATCAGCCCCAGCATTTT. Translating gives CASSTGENSNQPQHF.

The chain has TRBV10-2 and TRBJ2-7; no firm D call. V was shortened by 6 bases and J by 4 bases, with 19 bases between the two germline ends. The CDR3 covers 15 residues. CDR1 and CDR2 (germline): WSHSY, SAAADI. CDR3 coding DNA: TGCGCCAGCAGCCAAGATAGTTTGGGTCTTTACGAGCAGTACTTC. Residues: CASSQDSLGLYEQYF.

A remark on this clonotype: This may be a read error, as it is one base from a much larger clone. No conserved phenylalanine or tryptophan is present at the end of the CDR3, so a read error is the likely explanation. This chain uses TRBV5-1 with TRBJ1-2, with 7 positions matching TRBD1. This CDR3 has 14 amino acids. Germline assignment: CDR1 SGHRS and CDR2 YFSETQ. CDR3 sequence reads: CASSLLTGENGYTS. CDR3 bases: TGTGCCAGCAGCCTCCTTACAGGGGAAAATGGCTACACCTCC.

This rearrangement joins TRBV10-2 to TRBJ1-4; D remains ambiguous. There are 16 residues in the CDR3. Per germline, CDR1 WSHSY and CDR2 SAAADI. V was clipped by 4 bases and J by 5 bases, with 17 bases between them. The CDR3 reads CASSAREGGPNEKLFF. The CDR3, as DNA: TGCGCCAGCAGTGCTAGAGAGGGCGGGCCCAATGAAAAACTGTTTTTT.

At least ten counts were recorded for this clonotype. The chain couples TRBV4-1 to TRBJ1-6; no definite D call. The germline gives CDR1 MGHRA, CDR2 YSYEKL. This CDR3 spans 13 amino acids. Trimming took 5 bases from V and 7 from J, leaving 9 bases between them. The CDR3 nucleotides are TGCGCCAGCAGCTCCGACGGAAATTCACCCCTCCACTTT. Amino acid sequence: CASSSDGNSPLHF.

The table lists this clonotype with many counts. The rearrangement joins TRBV12-3 or TRBV12-4 to TRBJ2-5; a weak D match, TRBD1 (5 bases). V lost 5 bases and J lost 3, with 10 bases in between. The CDR3 runs to 13 residues. The CDR3 nucleotides read TGTGCCAGCAGTCCTGGGGCTAAAGAGACCCAGTACTTC. Translating gives CASSPGAKETQYF.

The chain combines TRBV27 with TRBJ2-2, with 9 bases lining up with TRBD1. J lost 8 bases, V lost 6 bases, and 7 bases had no gene match. Germline V gene data show CDR1 as MNHEY and CDR2 as SMNVEV (reference sequence). CDR3 size: 14 residues. The CDR3 region is CASSRDRDRGELFF. The CDR3 DNA reads TGTGCCAGCAGCCGGGACAGGGATCGGGGGGAGCTGTTTTTT.

This clonotype was seen ten or more times. The chain employs TRBV10-3 and TRBJ2-7; D unclear. The germline gives CDR1 ENHRY, CDR2 SYGVKD. V gave up 6 bases and J gave up 3 bases, with 12 bases separating them. This CDR3 spans 13 amino acids. CDR3 DNA: TGTGCCATCAGATTTAATCAGGACTACGAGCAGTACTTC. Its protein product is CAIRFNQDYEQYF.

In its sample, this clonotype was seen many times. The rearrangement uses TRBV20-1 and TRBJ2-5; 8 bases match TRBD1. Trimming took 2 bases from V and 4 from J; bases not matched to a gene: 3. Germline V lookup: CDR1 DFQATT, CDR2 SNEGSKA (reference sequence). CDR3 length: 13 amino acids. CDR3 loop: CSARNDRGETQYF. The CDR3 DNA reads TGCAGTGCTAGAAATGACAGGGGAGAGACCCAGTACTTC.